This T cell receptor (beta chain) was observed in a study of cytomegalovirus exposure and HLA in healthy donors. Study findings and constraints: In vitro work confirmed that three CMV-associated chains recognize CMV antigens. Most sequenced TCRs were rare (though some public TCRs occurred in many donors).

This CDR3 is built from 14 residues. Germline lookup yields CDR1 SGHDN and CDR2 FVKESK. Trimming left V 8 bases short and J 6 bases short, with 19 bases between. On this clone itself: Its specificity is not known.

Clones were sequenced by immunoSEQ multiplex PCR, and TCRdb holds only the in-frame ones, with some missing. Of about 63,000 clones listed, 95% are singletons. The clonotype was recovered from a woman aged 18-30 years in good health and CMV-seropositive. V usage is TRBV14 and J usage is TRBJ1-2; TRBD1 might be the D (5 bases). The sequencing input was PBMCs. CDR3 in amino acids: CASGQRGKKDGYTF. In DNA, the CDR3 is TGTGCCAGCGGACAACGGGGGAAAAAGGATGGCTACACCTTC.